The subject of this entry is one TCR beta chain. This clone's antigen is unknown. No much larger clone is present one base from it, and per-base qualities are unavailable. This sample was taken from a study of CD8 T cells in Susac syndrome (dated by TCRdb to between 2018 and 2021). General notes on the study: Whether CD8+ T cell activation and differentiation in Susac syndrome was antigen driven was tested using repertoire sequencing. Overall study outcomes, separate from this receptor: The number of individuals in the TCR sequencing and HLA analysis was acknowledged as relatively small.

RNA was extracted using the RNeasy kit, and roughly 0.5 to 1 microgram was reverse transcribed with random hexamers. The immunoSEQ multiplex PCR assay, covering 54 Vbeta and 13 Jbeta segments, was used to amplify TCR beta CDR3 regions. To correct PCR amplification bias, a synthetic template baseline was used for both primer optimization and computational correction. The study's own analysis went as follows. Reads were annotated to V, D and J genes per IMGT and analyzed with immunoSEQ Analyzer, keeping only productive sequences. Clonality was calculated as one minus the Shannon entropy normalized by log2 of the number of productive unique sequences. For each patient and control, public and private clones were evaluated among the 100 most prevalent clones. Susac-specific clones were defined as absent from healthy and MS cohorts, 800 to 1,200 published viral clones and other ImmuneACCESS disease sequences. TCRdb handled the public reads itself, with Q25 trimming in fastp and clone calling in MiXCR, and kept productive beta chains. Each record represents a unique CDR3 protein, reported with the most common genes and DNA among its rows. These V and J calls originate from TCRdb's pipeline instead of the authors' own analysis. Here the sample has 150,000 to 200,000 distinct CDR3 sequences; about 95% occur a single time. The top ten clones comprise about 0.1% of the sample.

High-throughput TCR beta sequencing profiled peripheral blood CD8+ and CD4+ T cells from healthy donors, Susac syndrome patients and multiple sclerosis patients. Healthy donors were included as age- and sex-matched controls. CD8+ TEMRA cells were enriched by FACS, while bulk CD8+ and CD4+ T cells were purified by magnetic negative isolation. Blood was drawn into EDTA tubes, processed within 24 hours, and PBMCs were isolated by density gradient centrifugation. PBMCs intended for TCR sequencing were frozen in liquid nitrogen and were later thawed in a 37 degrees C water bath. Purity of sorted or isolated CD4+, CD8+ and CD8+ TEMRA cells was at least 90%. Sequencing was done on a sample of CD4+ T cells from PBMCs. This TCR derives from a human donor in good health.

The DNA reads TGTGCCACCAGTGGGGGCGAAGGTCAGCCCCAGCATTTT. Its coded protein is CATSGGEGQPQHF. The chain couples TRBV24-1 to TRBJ1-5, and the D gene may be TRBD1, 5 bases matching. The CDR3 holds 13 amino acids from the cysteine to the phenylalanine. Left in the record is the CDR3 DNA by itself, 39 bases read in frame from the first base. A distance of 10 bases separates the germline ends of V and J, which lose 5 bases and 6 bases respectively. As encoded in the germline V gene, CDR1 is KGHDR while CDR2 is SFDVKD.